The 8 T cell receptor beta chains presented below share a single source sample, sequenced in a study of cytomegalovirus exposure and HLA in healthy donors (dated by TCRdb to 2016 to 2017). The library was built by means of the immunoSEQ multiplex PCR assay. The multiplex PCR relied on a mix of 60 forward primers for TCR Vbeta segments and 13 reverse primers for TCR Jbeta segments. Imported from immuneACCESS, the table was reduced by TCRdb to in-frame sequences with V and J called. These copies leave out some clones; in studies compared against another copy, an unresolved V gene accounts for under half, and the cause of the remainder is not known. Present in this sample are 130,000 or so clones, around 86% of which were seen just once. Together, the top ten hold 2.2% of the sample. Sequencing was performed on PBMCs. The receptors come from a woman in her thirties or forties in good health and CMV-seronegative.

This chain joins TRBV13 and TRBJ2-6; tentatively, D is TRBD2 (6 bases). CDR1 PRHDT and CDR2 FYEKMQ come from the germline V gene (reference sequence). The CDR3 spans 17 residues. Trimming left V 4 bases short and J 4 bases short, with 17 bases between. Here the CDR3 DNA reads TGTGCCAGCAGCTCCGGGACTTTGGCGTCCGGGGCCAACGTCCTGACTTTC. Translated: CASSSGTLASGANVLTF.

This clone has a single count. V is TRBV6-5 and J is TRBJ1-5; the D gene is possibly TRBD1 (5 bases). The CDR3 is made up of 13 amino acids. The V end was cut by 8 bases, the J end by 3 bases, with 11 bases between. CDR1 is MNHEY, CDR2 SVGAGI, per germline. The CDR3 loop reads CASRGGDNQPQHF. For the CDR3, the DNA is TGTGCCAGCCGGGGGGGGGACAATCAGCCCCAGCATTTT.

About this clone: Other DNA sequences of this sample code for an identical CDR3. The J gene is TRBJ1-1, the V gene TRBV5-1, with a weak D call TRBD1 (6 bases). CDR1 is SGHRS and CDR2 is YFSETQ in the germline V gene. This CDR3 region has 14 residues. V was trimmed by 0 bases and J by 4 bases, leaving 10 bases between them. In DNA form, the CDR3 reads TGCGCCAGCAGCTTGGTCAGGGGCCGCACTGAAGCTTTCTTT. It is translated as CASSLVRGRTEAFF.

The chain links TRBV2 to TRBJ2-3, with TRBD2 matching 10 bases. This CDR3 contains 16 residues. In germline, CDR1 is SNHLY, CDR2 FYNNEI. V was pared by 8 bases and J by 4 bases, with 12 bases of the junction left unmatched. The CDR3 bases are TGTGCCAGCCAGGGCCTCGCTAGCGGGGGTTCAGATACGCAGTATTTT. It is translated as CASQGLASGGSDTQYF.

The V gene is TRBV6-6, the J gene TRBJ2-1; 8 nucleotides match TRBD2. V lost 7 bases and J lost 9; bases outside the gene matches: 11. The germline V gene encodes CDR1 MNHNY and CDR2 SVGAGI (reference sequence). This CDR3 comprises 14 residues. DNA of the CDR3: TGTGCCAGCACCCCAGCGGGAGAAGTCGGTGAGCAGTTCTTC. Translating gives CASTPAGEVGEQFF.

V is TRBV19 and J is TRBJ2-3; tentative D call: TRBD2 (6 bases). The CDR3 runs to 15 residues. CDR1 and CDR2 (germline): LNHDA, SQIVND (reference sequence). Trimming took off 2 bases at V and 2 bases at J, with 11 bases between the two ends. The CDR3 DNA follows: TGTGCCAGTAGTATACGGGGGAGATCCACAGATACGCAGTATTTT. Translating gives CASSIRGRSTDTQYF.

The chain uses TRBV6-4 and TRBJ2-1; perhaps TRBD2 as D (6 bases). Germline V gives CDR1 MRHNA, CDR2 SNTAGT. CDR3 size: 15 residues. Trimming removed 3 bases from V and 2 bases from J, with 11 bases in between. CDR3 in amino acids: CASSEVPGAYNEQFF. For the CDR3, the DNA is TGTGCCAGCAGTGAAGTCCCGGGGGCCTACAATGAGCAGTTCTTC.

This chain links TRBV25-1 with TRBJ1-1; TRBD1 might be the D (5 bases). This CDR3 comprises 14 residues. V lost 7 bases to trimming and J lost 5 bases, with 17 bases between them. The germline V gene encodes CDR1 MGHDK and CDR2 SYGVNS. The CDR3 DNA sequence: TGTGCCAGCACCCTAGGGAGGGGAGGTACTGAAGCTTTCTTT. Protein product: CASTLGRGGTEAFF.